This is a list of T cell receptor beta chains from one sample in a study of blood T cell repertoires in COVID-19. Only in-frame clones appear in the TCRdb table, and some are missing; sequencing was by immunoSEQ multiplex PCR. The sample has fewer than 450,000 clones, around 87% seen once. The sample consisted of peripheral blood. The receptors derive from a woman aged 45-65 years with COVID-19, enrolled during active disease. CDR3s include the opening cysteine and the closing phenylalanine or tryptophan. D genes are given only for firm matches. The listing skips clone size in some rows; elsewhere it reads once, few, many or a size class.

clone_size j_call v_call d_call cdr3_aa cdr3_nt
. TRBJ2-7 TRBV6-5 TRBD2 CASSILAGSYEQYF TGTGCCAGCAGTATTCTAGCGGGGTCCTACGAGCAGTACTTC
. TRBJ2-1 TRBV2 TRBD2 CASRREREGYNEQFF TGTGCCAGCAGGAGAGAGCGGGAGGGTTACAATGAGCAGTTCTTC
. TRBJ1-6 TRBV19 . CASRLREGRNSPLHF TGTGCCAGTAGACTAAGGGAGGGTCGTAATTCACCCCTCCACTTT
. TRBJ2-1 TRBV7-7 . CASSLGQNNEQFF TGTGCTAGCAGCTTAGGCCAGAACAATGAGCAGTTCTTC
once TRBJ2-3 TRBV10-2 TRBD1 CASSQGARTDTQYF TGCGCCAGCAGCCAGGGGGCCCGCACAGATACGCAGTATTTT
. TRBJ2-3 TRBV5-4 TRBD2 CASSLTSGSTDTQYF TGTGCCAGCAGCTTGACTAGCGGTAGCACAGATACGCAGTATTTT
. TRBJ2-7 TRBV3-1/TRBV3-2 . CASSQASDYTYEQYF TGTGCCAGCAGCCAAGCTTCGGACTATACCTACGAGCAGTACTTC
. TRBJ1-3 TRBV7-9 TRBD1 CASTHRQGVEGLGNTIYF TGTGCCAGCACCCACAGACAGGGGGTTGAAGGTTTGGGAAACACCATATATTTT
. TRBJ2-5 TRBV12-3/TRBV12-4 . CASSLRGKETQYF TGTGCCAGCAGTTTAAGGGGGAAAGAGACCCAGTACTTC
few TRBJ2-7 TRBV6-6 . CASFRGGNEQYF TGTGCCTCCTTTCGAGGGGGTAACGAGCAGTACTTC
. TRBJ2-5 TRBV4-1 . CASSQGPPTGTETQYF TGCGCCAGCAGCCAAGGGCCTCCAACAGGGACGGAGACCCAGTACTTC
. TRBJ2-3 TRBV5-1 TRBD2 CASTFGRTSGTDTQYF TGCGCCAGCACCTTTGGTAGGACTAGCGGGACAGATACGCAGTATTTT
. TRBJ1-5 TRBV28 TRBD1 CASRGTGNQPQHF TGTGCCAGCAGGGGGACAGGGAATCAGCCCCAGCATTTT
. TRBJ2-1 TRBV15 TRBD1 CATSRGTGSSYNEQFF TGTGCCACCAGCAGAGGGACAGGGAGCTCCTACAATGAGCAGTTCTTC
. TRBJ2-3 TRBV11-2 . CASSLAGVIDTQYF TGTGCCAGCAGCTTGGCAGGGGTTATAGATACGCAGTATTTT
. TRBJ2-1 TRBV27 . CASSFYGEGVYNEQFF TGTGCCAGCAGTTTTTATGGGGAGGGGGTATACAATGAGCAGTTCTTC
few TRBJ2-1 TRBV19 . CASSIGVPSYNEQFF TGTGCCAGTAGTATCGGGGTTCCCTCCTACAATGAGCAGTTCTTC
. TRBJ2-3 TRBV18 . CASSTGQIGTDTQYF TGTGCCAGCTCAACAGGTCAGATCGGCACAGATACGCAGTATTTT
. TRBJ1-1 TRBV6-2/TRBV6-3 . CASSLHVLNREVPEAFF TGTGCCAGCAGTCTACATGTACTCAACAGGGAAGTACCTGAAGCTTTCTTT
. TRBJ1-1 TRBV30 . CAWNPGENTEAFF TGTGCCTGGAATCCCGGGGAGAACACTGAAGCTTTCTTT
. TRBJ2-1 TRBV4-1 . CASSQDNRYNEQFF TGCGCCAGCAGCCAAGATAACCGGTACAATGAGCAGTTCTTC
. TRBJ2-2 TRBV18 . CASSPLAGELFF TGTGCCAGCTCACCCCTCGCCGGGGAGCTGTTTTTT
. TRBJ2-5 TRBV19 TRBD2 CASRGGAGVSETQYF TGTGCCAGTAGGGGAGGAGCGGGAGTAAGTGAGACCCAGTACTTC
. TRBJ2-3 TRBV6-4 TRBD2 CASSLLAGDVGTDTQYF TGTGCCAGCAGCCTACTAGCGGGAGACGTGGGCACAGATACGCAGTATTTT
. TRBJ2-7 TRBV27 . CASSFSRGSYEQYF TGTGCCAGCAGTTTCTCCAGGGGATCCTACGAGCAGTACTTC
. TRBJ1-1 TRBV24-1 TRBD1 CATSDPDRESFDTEAFF TGTGCCACCAGTGACCCTGACAGGGAAAGTTTTGACACTGAAGCTTTCTTT